The 19 T cell receptor beta chains reported below all come from one sample, sequenced in a study of cytomegalovirus exposure and HLA in healthy donors. Generated by immunoSEQ multiplex PCR, the TCRdb table keeps only in-frame clones and is missing some. The sample lists 60,000 to 70,000 clones; 80% to 95% were seen once. The specimen was PBMCs. The origin of the receptors is a man younger than 30 in good health and CMV-seropositive.

This chain joins TRBV7-3 and TRBJ2-5, with 8 nucleotides matching TRBD2. CDR1 is SGHTA, CDR2 FQGTGA, per germline. This CDR3 is built from 14 residues. The junction had 4 bases not matched to a gene; V was cut back by 5 bases and J by 2 bases. Written as DNA, the CDR3 is TGTGCCAGCAGCCCAGCGGGAGCTCAAGAGACCCAGTACTTC. It translates to CASSPAGAQETQYF.

This clone was seen only a few times. V is TRBV5-1 and J is TRBJ1-1; tentatively, D is TRBD1 (6 bases). V lost 2 bases and J 7 bases, leaving 9 bases between the germline ends. CDR3 length: 12 residues. Germline loops: CDR1 SGHRS, CDR2 YFSETQ. CDR3 loop: CASSLGQNEAFF. Here the CDR3 DNA reads TGCGCCAGCAGCTTAGGACAGAATGAAGCTTTCTTT.

The V gene is TRBV2, the J gene TRBJ1-5; TRBD1 aligns across 8 bases. Germline V gene data show CDR1 as SNHLY and CDR2 as FYNNEI. The J segment lost 5 bases and the V segment lost 8 bases, leaving 8 bases of the junction unmatched. This CDR3 comprises 14 residues. This CDR3 is CASGWTGNDQPQHF. CDR3 bases: TGTGCCAGCGGCTGGACAGGGAACGATCAGCCCCAGCATTTT.

V gene TRBV28 combines with J gene TRBJ2-1, with 9 nucleotides matching TRBD1. Germline V CDR1 and CDR2: MDHEN, SYDVKM. The CDR3 consists of 10 residues. Trimming at V came to 8 bases and at J to 14 bases, leaving 4 bases not matched to a gene. The chain's CDR3 is CASGQGPKFF. The CDR3 coding sequence is TGTGCCAGCGGACAGGGGCCCAAGTTCTTC.

The chain links TRBV5-4 to TRBJ2-3, with 9 bases identical to TRBD1. With 3 bases clipped from V and 4 bases from J, the junction kept 6 bases outside the gene matches. CDR1 SGHNT and CDR2 YYREEE come from the germline V gene (reference sequence). The CDR3 is made up of 15 amino acids. The CDR3 bases are TGTGCCAGCAGCTGGGCGGACAGGGGCCCAGATACGCAGTATTTT. Its protein is CASSWADRGPDTQYF. The full variable domain, its missing parts supplied by reference TRBV5-4 and TRBJ2-3, is ETGVTQSPTHLIKTRGQQVTLRCSSQSGHNTVSWYQQALGQGPQFIFQYYREEENGRGNFPPRFSGLQFPNYSSELNVNALELDDSALYLCASSWADRGPDTQYFGPGTRLTVL.

V usage is TRBV7-9 and J usage is TRBJ2-7; 12 positions match TRBD1. Germline V gene lookup returns CDR1 SEHNR and CDR2 FQNEAQ (reference sequence). V shed 5 bases, J shed 6 bases, and the junction held 8 bases outside the gene matches. The CDR3 loop spans 15 amino acids. This chain's CDR3 is CASSPTGTGGSEQYF. The CDR3 nucleotides are TGTGCCAGCAGCCCCACCGGGACAGGGGGCTCCGAGCAGTACTTC.

This chain uses TRBV27 with TRBJ2-5; TRBD1 agrees at 8 bases. The CDR3 contains 14 residues. Per germline, CDR1 MNHEY and CDR2 SMNVEV (reference sequence). The V gene end was trimmed by 5 bases and the J gene end by 5 bases; junction bases not matched to a gene: 7. The CDR3 spells CASSLRQGLETQYF. CDR3 sequence (DNA): TGTGCCAGCAGTCTTAGACAGGGGTTGGAGACCCAGTACTTC.

The chain links TRBV13 to TRBJ2-5; D might be TRBD2 (5 bases). V gave up 5 bases and J gave up 5 bases, with 18 bases separating them. This CDR3 region has 15 residues. Germline lookup yields CDR1 PRHDT and CDR2 FYEKMQ (reference sequence). CDR3: CASSGRRKLEETQYF. The CDR3 DNA is TGTGCCAGCAGCGGGCGGAGGAAATTGGAGGAGACCCAGTACTTC. Full variable domain (remainder filled in from reference TRBV13 and TRBJ2-5): AAGVIQSPRHLIKEKRETATLKCYPIPRHDTVYWYQQGPGQDPQFLISFYEKMQSDKGSIPDRFSAQQFSDYHSELNMSSLELGDSALYFCASSGRRKLEETQYFGPGTRLLVL.

V and J are TRBV7-2 and TRBJ2-3; maybe TRBD1 (5 bases). The CDR3 spans 13 residues. Germline loops: CDR1 SGHTA, CDR2 FQGNSA. Trimming cost V 5 bases and J 6 bases, with 12 bases left between them. The CDR3, as DNA: TGTGCCAGCAGCCCTAGGTCAGGGGATACGCAGTATTTT. Its translation is CASSPRSGDTQYF.

The chain carries TRBV10-3 and TRBJ2-7; D is unclear. Germline V gene sequence: CDR1 ENHRY, CDR2 SYGVKD. Trimming removed 9 bases from V and 6 bases from J, with 15 bases in between. This CDR3 contains 12 residues. CDR3 in DNA: TGTGCCATTGATGAGCCCGGTACCGAGCAGTACTTC. Translating it yields CAIDEPGTEQYF.

This clone was seen just once. The chain combines TRBV28 with TRBJ2-3; 12 bases are shared with TRBD2. The germline gives CDR1 MDHEN, CDR2 SYDVKM. CDR3 length: 15 residues. The V gene end was trimmed by 6 bases and the J gene end by 5 bases; junction bases not matched to a gene: 6. CDR3 nucleotide sequence: TGTGCCAGCAGCTCCCCGGGACTAGCGGGAGATACGCAGTATTTT. As protein: CASSSPGLAGDTQYF. The variable domain in full, completed from reference TRBV28 and TRBJ2-3, reads DVKVTQSSRYLVKRTGEKVFLECVQDMDHENMFWYRQDPGLGLRLIYFSYDVKMKEKGDIPEGYSVSREKKERFSLILESASTNQTSMYLCASSSPGLAGDTQYFGPGTRLTVL.

The chain couples TRBV29-1 to TRBJ2-5; the match to TRBD2 covers 7 bases. J was trimmed by 5 bases and V by 7 bases; bases with no gene match: 10. Germline lookup yields CDR1 SQVTM and CDR2 ANQGSEA. The CDR3 loop spans 13 amino acids. CDR3 loop: CSALGGDGETQYF. The CDR3 DNA sequence: TGCAGCGCCCTGGGGGGGGATGGGGAGACCCAGTACTTC.

This clone was recorded once. CDR3 residues: CAWIENTEAFF. The CDR3 coding sequence is TGTGCCTGGATAGAGAACACTGAAGCTTTCTTT. The rearrangement joins TRBV30 to TRBJ1-1, with D unclear. V was clipped by 4 bases and J by 1 base, with 4 bases between them. The CDR3 length is 11 residues. Germline-derived CDR1 and CDR2 are GTSNPN and SVGIG (reference sequence).

The chain is built from TRBV10-3 and TRBJ2-2; maybe TRBD2 (6 bases). The germline V gene encodes CDR1 ENHRY and CDR2 SYGVKD. The CDR3 spans 14 residues. V was pared by 10 bases and J by 2 bases, with 14 bases between. CDR3 sequence (DNA): TGTGCCACTGGGGGACTGGTTAACACCGGGGAGCTGTTTTTT. It encodes CATGGLVNTGELFF.

This sequence joins TRBV19 and TRBJ2-6, with 7 positions matching TRBD1. V was pared by 5 bases and J by 2 bases, with 3 bases of the junction left unmatched. This CDR3 is 15 amino acids long. Germline values: CDR1 LNHDA, CDR2 SQIVND (reference sequence). CDR3: CASSETGAGANVLTF. CDR3 sequence (DNA): TGTGCCAGTAGTGAAACAGGGGCTGGGGCCAACGTCCTGACTTTC.

The rearrangement joins TRBV30 to TRBJ2-5; a possible D gene is TRBD2 (7 bases). This CDR3 is 13 amino acids long. V lost 5 bases, J lost 3 bases, and 13 bases lay in between. Looked up from germline, CDR1 is GTSNPN and CDR2 is SVGIG (reference sequence). CDR3 loop: CAWVGGGEETQYF. CDR3 DNA sequence: TGTGCCTGGGTAGGGGGAGGGGAAGAGACCCAGTACTTC.

V gene TRBV29-1 combines with J gene TRBJ2-1; unclear D gene. Germline V gene sequence: CDR1 SQVTM, CDR2 ANQGSEA. The CDR3 loop spans 12 amino acids. V lost 6 bases, J lost 3 bases, and 9 bases lay in between. The DNA of the CDR3 is TGCAGCGTGGAGCACATCTACAATGAGCAGTTCTTC. Amino acid sequence: CSVEHIYNEQFF.

In this sample, this clone turned up once. The chain is built from TRBV6-1 and TRBJ2-7, with 11 positions matching TRBD2. The CDR3 covers 15 residues. Germline CDR1 reads MNHNS; CDR2 reads SASEGT. Trimming removed 1 base from V and 3 bases from J; junction bases left unmatched: 2. The CDR3 coding sequence is TGTGCCAGCAGTGAAGAAACTAGCGGGAGCTACGAGCAGTACTTC. This translates into CASSEETSGSYEQYF.

This clone was counted a single time. This chain links TRBV28 with TRBJ1-1; 8 bases are a match to TRBD1. The CDR3 contains 14 residues. The V gene's germline CDR1 is MDHEN and CDR2 SYDVKM. Trimming at V came to 4 bases and at J to 11 bases, leaving 12 bases not matched to a gene. The CDR3 loop is CASSSVTRGRRAFF. DNA of the CDR3: TGTGCCAGCAGTTCGGTGACCAGGGGGCGCCGGGCTTTCTTT.